This entry features one T cell receptor beta chain sequence. Its antigen is not yet known. Base qualities are not recorded, but no much larger clone differs from it by a single base. The hyperthyroidism patients were 18 to 65 years old and newly diagnosed, with a disease duration of less than 2 months. Patients with other autoimmune diseases, uncontrolled infections, pregnancy or lactation were excluded from the study. Clinical symptoms, serum thyroxine, TRAb, thyroid ultrasound and orbital computed tomography formed the basis of the diagnosis. Total RNA was extracted with Trizol reagent and quality-checked on an Agilent 2100 Bioanalyzer. The data originate from a study of Graves' ophthalmopathy and Graves' hyperthyroidism (dated by TCRdb to 2016 to 2019). Turning to the overall study: Hyperthyroidism was defined as stable when no progression to ophthalmopathy occurred within 18 months of follow-up. TCR beta repertoire signatures were used to distinguish Graves' ophthalmopathy from Graves' hyperthyroidism and to predict progression to ophthalmopathy. In total, some 140 blood samples were TCR-sequenced: under 45 ophthalmopathy, approximately 75 hyperthyroidism and approximately 17 hyperthyroidism-to-ophthalmopathy patients. To explore V-J signatures that separate ophthalmopathy from hyperthyroidism, a discovery set of about a hundred patients was enrolled, consisting of 43 with ophthalmopathy and approximately 60 with stable hyperthyroidism. An independent validation cohort was composed of roughly 19 hyperthyroidism patients and some 16 patients who later progressed from hyperthyroidism to ophthalmopathy. T-cell repertoires of thyroid tissue and blood were compared in over five hyperthyroidism patients. Following sample collection, hyperthyroidism patients were given methimazole at a starting dose of 30 mg daily, and ophthalmopathy patients were given high-dose intravenous methylprednisolone. What the study reported, not specific to this receptor: The 13-signature model separated ophthalmopathy from stable hyperthyroidism with 85% to 90% sensitivity and just under 84% specificity in cross-validation, and 80%/75% in the test set. In validation, the model predicted ophthalmopathy progression with 55% to 71% sensitivity and approximately 72% specificity; eleven to twelve predicted patients were CT-confirmed with GO in a median of approximately 6.2 months. Sample size was not predetermined statistically, and investigators were not blinded to group allocation. Most expanded thyroid clonotypes with a frequency above 0.001 also appeared in blood, which suggests that blood repertoires may reflect the immune response in the thyroid.

For repertoire sequencing, the TCR beta CDR3 regions were amplified from RNA transcripts. The first round was an RT-PCR using HTBI primers with the Qiagen OneStep RT-PCR kit, and this first round was followed by a second-round multiplex PCR, then size selection and purification. Libraries were sequenced on an Illumina HiSeq2000 using paired-end 100 bp reads. In the original analysis: SOAPnuke was used to process the reads, removing any read that contained adapters or uncalled bases, had a mean Phred below 15, or lacked an exact match to the constant primer or identifier. High-quality paired reads were merged with COPE v1.2.5. Each unique nucleotide sequence was treated as a clonotype, and MiTCR v1.1 was used to align the clonotypes to the IMGT TRB V, D and J references. The analysis was limited to V-J combinations with a frequency above 0.0001, which together covered over 99% of the repertoires. A TCR clonal expansion and chaos score per V-J combination was defined as the ratio of F50 clonal expansion to chaos observed in the TCRdist matrix. Welch's t-statistics and random forest were used to reduce features to about 14 V-J combinations, which were fed into a naive Bayes classifier. The Morisita-Horn index was used to measure how similar the thyroid and blood repertoires were. TCRdb itself trimmed the public reads at Q25 with fastp, ran MiXCR and retained productive beta chains. Every entry covers one CDR3 protein and lists the most common genes and DNA from its rows. TCRdb's processing, not the authors', yielded these V and J calls. The sample table contains around 520,000 distinct CDR3 sequences; only one count was recorded for less than 45% of them. The biggest ten clones account for roughly 4% of the sample.

From the cysteine up to the phenylalanine, the CDR3 has a length of 15 residues. Kept here is only the CDR3 DNA, which spans 45 bases and is read in frame from base 1. The germline V gene gives CDR1 as SNHLY and CDR2 as FYNNEI. Cut back by 6 bases and 1 base, the V and J ends lie 13 bases apart. Sequenced: peripheral blood or thyroid tissue (not recorded which). The sequence was collected from an adult man with Graves' hyperthyroidism. The sequence links TRBV2 to TRBJ1-5; TRBD1 could be the D gene, as 5 bases match. The DNA sequence is as follows: TGTGCCAGCAGAGCAGGGACGCTAAGCAATCAGCCCCAGCATTTT. Its protein is CASRAGTLSNQPQHF.